This T cell receptor beta chain appears in the sequencing data of a study of T cells in Graves' hyperthyroidism and ophthalmopathy. Only a few counts were recorded for this clonotype. The antigen remains undetermined. General observations from the study: Most thyroid clonotypes expanded above 0.001 were also detected in blood.

What was amplified from RNA transcripts were TCR beta CDR3 regions. RT-PCR in the first round (using the HTBI primer set) targeted the TCR CDR3. A single record per CDR3 protein comes from TCRdb applying MiXCR to the multiplex PCR reads. There are fewer than 550,000 distinct CDR3 sequences in the sample; around 22% occur only once, and approximately 11% lies in the top ten. Germline values: CDR1 MNHNS, CDR2 SASEGT. V lost 3 bases and J 3 bases, leaving 9 bases between the germline ends. The CDR3 covers 13 residues. The receptor was isolated from a woman aged 25 to 39 with Graves' ophthalmopathy. Sequenced material: blood. The J gene is TRBJ2-7, the V gene TRBV6-1, with no clear D. CDR3 region: CASSEEHLYEQYF. The CDR3 nucleotides read TGTGCCAGCAGTGAGGAGCACCTCTACGAGCAGTACTTC.